These 12 T cell receptor beta chains originate from one sample sequenced in a study of blood T cells in healthy people across ages. A second roughly 6 to 12 cycle PCR used barcoded and J-beta primers. Using its own MiXCR run on the 5' RACE reads, TCRdb lists one record per CDR3 protein. The profile shows 250,000 to 300,000 distinct CDR3 sequences, 25% to 30% of them singletons. Material for sequencing was blood. The receptors shown here come from a woman in her seventies in good health.

V is TRBV7-2 and J is TRBJ1-3; D is undetermined. Germline V gene lookup returns CDR1 SGHTA and CDR2 FQGNSA. This CDR3 region has 14 residues. V lost 7 bases to trimming and J lost 1 base, with 11 bases between them. CDR3 residues: CASTRAGSGNTIYF. CDR3 DNA sequence: TGTGCCAGCACCCGGGCAGGTTCTGGAAACACCATATATTTT.

This sequence joins TRBV12-3 or TRBV12-4 and TRBJ2-1; no firm D call. CDR3 length: 13 residues. The V end was cut by 2 bases, the J end by 3 bases, with 5 bases between. The CDR3: CASSLLDYNEQFF. The DNA of the CDR3 is TGTGCCAGCAGTTTATTGGACTACAATGAGCAGTTCTTC.

This clonotype was recorded at least ten times. The gene calls are TRBV29-1 and TRBJ2-1; TRBD2 matches 9 bases. Germline CDR1 and CDR2: SQVTM and ANQGSEA. The V gene end was trimmed by 8 bases and the J gene end by 3 bases; junction bases not matched to a gene: 5. This CDR3 is 13 amino acids long. The CDR3 sequence: CSSRTSVYNEQFF. The CDR3 DNA sequence: TGCAGCTCCCGGACTAGCGTCTACAATGAGCAGTTCTTC.

This clonotype was seen a single time. The gene calls are TRBV28 and TRBJ2-1; 8 bases fit TRBD2. Per the germline V gene, CDR1 is MDHEN and CDR2 is SYDVKM. The CDR3 extends over 16 amino acids. Trimming took 2 bases from V and 4 from J; bases not matched to a gene: 7. The CDR3 region is CASSLSLAGGYNEQFF. DNA of the CDR3: TGTGCCAGCAGTTTAAGCCTAGCGGGCGGTTACAATGAGCAGTTCTTC.

This clonotype has just a few counts. The rearrangement links TRBV6-2 or TRBV6-3 to TRBJ2-1; the match to TRBD2 covers 7 bases. CDR1 and CDR2 (germline): MNHEY, SVGEGT. The CDR3 length is 14 residues. The trim removed 6 bases at V and 3 bases at J, leaving 5 bases unmatched. The CDR3: CASSPGTNYNEQFF. Written as DNA, the CDR3 is TGTGCCAGCAGCCCGGGGACTAACTACAATGAGCAGTTCTTC.

This clonotype occurred a few times. This chain uses TRBV24-1 with TRBJ2-5; D may be TRBD1 or TRBD2 (5 bases each). This CDR3 has 14 residues. Trimming shortened V by 4 bases and J by 5 bases, and 13 bases separated the two germline ends. Germline CDR1 reads KGHDR; CDR2 reads SFDVKD. The CDR3 reads CATSDPGTAETQYF. In nucleotides, the CDR3 is TGTGCCACCAGTGACCCAGGGACCGCGGAGACCCAGTACTTC.

This chain links TRBV5-1 with TRBJ2-6; 7 positions match TRBD1. V trimming: 4 bases; J trimming: 4 bases; junction bases outside the gene matches: 8. Germline V gene sequence: CDR1 SGHRS, CDR2 YFSETQ. CDR3 length equals 16 residues. In nucleotides, the CDR3 is TGCGCCAGCAGCCCTCAGACAGGGTCCGGGGCCAACGTCCTGACTTTC. Translating it yields CASSPQTGSGANVLTF.

Notes on this clonotype: The junction departs from the called germline gene at one end, perhaps through a read error. The genes are TRBV2 and TRBJ2-5, with TRBD2 identical over 7 bases. This CDR3 region has 11 residues. The V gene's germline CDR1 is SNHLY and CDR2 FYNNEI. CDR3 DNA: TGTGCCTGCAGTCCCGGGACTATTTGGTACTTC. The encoded protein is CACSPGTIWYF.

This clonotype was counted ten times or more. This chain links TRBV4-1 with TRBJ1-4; TRBD1 matches at 7 bases. V lost 4 bases to trimming and J lost 8 bases; unmatched junction nucleotides: 10. The CDR3 covers 15 residues. Germline assignment: CDR1 MGHRA and CDR2 YSYEKL. In DNA form, the CDR3 reads TGCGCCAGCAGCCGGGGGACAGCCGCCGACGAAAAACTGTTTTTT. It encodes CASSRGTAADEKLFF.

The rearrangement joins TRBV20-1 to TRBJ2-7; 10 bases line up with TRBD2. In germline, CDR1 is DFQATT, CDR2 SNEGSKA (reference sequence). After removal of 1 base from V and 2 bases from J, the junction contained 2 bases not matched to a gene. This CDR3 has 14 residues. CDR3 sequence reads: CSARGSGRAYEQYF. CDR3 sequence (DNA): TGCAGTGCTAGAGGGAGCGGGAGGGCCTACGAGCAGTACTTC.

This clonotype was found a few times. The V call is TRBV28, the J call TRBJ2-7; TRBD2 agrees at 10 bases. This CDR3 spans 14 amino acids. Trimming took 6 bases from V and 5 from J; bases not matched to a gene: 7. Germline assignment: CDR1 MDHEN and CDR2 SYDVKM. The CDR3 is CASRESGRANEQYF. The CDR3 nucleotides are TGTGCCAGCAGAGAAAGCGGGAGGGCCAACGAGCAGTACTTC.

The chain links TRBV6-1 to TRBJ1-5; possible D gene TRBD1, 5 bases. Trimming took off 2 bases at V and 11 bases at J, with 7 bases between the two ends. Germline V CDR1 and CDR2: MNHNS, SASEGT. The CDR3 length is 11 residues. CDR3 nucleotides: TGTGCCAGCAGTGAACGACAGACCCAGCATTTT. Protein product: CASSERQTQHF.